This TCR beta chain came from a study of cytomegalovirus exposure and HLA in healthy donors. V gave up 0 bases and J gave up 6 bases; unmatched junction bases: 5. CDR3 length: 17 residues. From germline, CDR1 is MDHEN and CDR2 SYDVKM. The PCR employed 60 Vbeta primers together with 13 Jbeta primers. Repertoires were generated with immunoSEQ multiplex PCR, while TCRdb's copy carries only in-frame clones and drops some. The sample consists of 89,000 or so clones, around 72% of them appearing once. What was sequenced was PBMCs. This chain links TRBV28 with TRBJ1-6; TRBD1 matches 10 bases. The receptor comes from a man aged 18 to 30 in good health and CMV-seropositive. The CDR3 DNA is TGTGCCAGCAGTTTATGGGCTCGGACAGGGGGTAATTCACCCCTCCACTTT. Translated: CASSLWARTGGNSPLHF.